This section outlines one T cell receptor (beta chain) sequence together with its context. This sample was included in a study of blood T cell repertoires in COVID-19. At the level of the study: COVID-19 samples collected from the United States, Italy and Spain covered acute and convalescent phases.

Original analysis: Amplification of reference gene primers was used by the study to estimate nucleated cell counts. The table came from immunoSEQ multiplex PCR; TCRdb's copy has only in-frame clones and leaves some out. The DNA was the basis for D and trimming; V, J and clone size are from that table. The sample has fewer than 100,000 clones, approximately 87% seen once. Germline V gives CDR1 LNHDA, CDR2 SQIVND (reference sequence). The CDR3 extends over 16 amino acids. Trimming pared 6 bases from V and 8 bases from J, leaving 22 bases between. The sequencing sample was made of peripheral blood. This chain uses TRBV19 with TRBJ1-4; unclear D gene. This sequence was found in a human donor in a cohort sampled during active COVID-19. The CDR3 DNA follows: TGTGCCAGTAGATTAGGCGCGGGTGCCTGGAAGGAAAAACTGTTTTTT. It is translated as CASRLGAGAWKEKLFF.